This is a list of T cell receptor beta chains from one sample in a study of CD8 T cells in Susac syndrome. A single record per CDR3 protein comes from TCRdb applying MiXCR to the immunoSEQ multiplex PCR reads. The repertoire has under 200,000 distinct CDR3 sequences, around 96% of them found once; the top ten carry 0.15% to 0.2%. Sequencing was performed on CD8+ T cells from PBMCs. The receptors shown here come from a human donor with multiple sclerosis. The CDR3 runs from the conserved cysteine through the conserved F or W. A D gene is named only where the DNA matches it firmly. The listing skips clone size in some rows; elsewhere it reads once, few, many or a size class.

TRBJ1-1 | TRBV13 | . | . | TGTGCCAGCAGCCATCGGGCAGACATGAACACTGAAGCTTTCTTT | CASSHRADMNTEAFF
TRBJ2-1 | TRBV7-2 | TRBD2 | . | TGTGCCAGCAGCTTCCAAGCGGGAGGGCCTATTCCCAATGAGCAGTTCTTC | CASSFQAGGPIPNEQFF
TRBJ2-1 | TRBV11-2 | . | . | TGTGCCAGCAGCCTTACCTGGGGTAGCGAGCACAATGAGCAGTTCTTC | CASSLTWGSEHNEQFF
TRBJ1-2 | TRBV29-1 | . | . | TGCAGCGTTATCGACAGCTATGGCTACACCTTC | CSVIDSYGYTF
TRBJ2-7 | TRBV18 | . | once | TGTGCCAGCTCCCGCGAAAGGGGGGGTAGTCCCTACGAGCAGTACTTC | CASSRERGGSPYEQYF
TRBJ2-3 | TRBV19 | . | . | TGTGCCAGTAGCAGCCGGGGCCCTGGGGATACGCAGTATTTT | CASSSRGPGDTQYF
TRBJ2-7 | TRBV19 | . | once | TGTGCCAGTAGTGGAGGTCGCAGGACGGTGAACTTC | CASSGGRRTVNF
TRBJ2-7 | TRBV20-1 | TRBD1 | . | TGCAGTGCTAGAGATCTGACAGGGGGTCTCTACGAGCAGTACTTC | CSARDLTGGLYEQYF
TRBJ1-1 | TRBV30 | . | . | TGTGCCTGGAGCAAGGACAGTCGGACTGAAGCTTTCTTT | CAWSKDSRTEAFF
TRBJ2-1 | TRBV20-1 | TRBD2 | once | TGCAGTGCTAGTCTCGGCGGGAGGGCCTCCTACAATGAGCAGTTCTTC | CSASLGGRASYNEQFF
TRBJ1-1 | TRBV9 | . | . | TGTGCCAGCAGCGTAGTGGCAGGGTCGGACACTGAAGCTTTCTTT | CASSVVAGSDTEAFF
TRBJ1-5 | TRBV27 | . | . | TGTGCCAGCAGTCCCCTCAATCAGCCCCAGCATTTT | CASSPLNQPQHF
TRBJ2-7 | TRBV28 | . | . | TGTGCCAGCAGTTTCCAGGGAGTTCTGGACGAGCAGTACTTC | CASSFQGVLDEQYF
TRBJ1-2 | TRBV5-6 | . | once | TGTGCCAGCAGCACAGGACAATTAAACTATGGCTACACCTTC | CASSTGQLNYGYTF
TRBJ2-7 | TRBV4-1 | . | . | TGCGCCAGCAGCCAAGATTTCGGATCCGACGAGCAGTACTTC | CASSQDFGSDEQYF
TRBJ1-3 | TRBV4-1 | . | . | TGCGCCAGCAGCCAAGACCCGGCGGCTGGAAACACCATATATTTT | CASSQDPAAGNTIYF